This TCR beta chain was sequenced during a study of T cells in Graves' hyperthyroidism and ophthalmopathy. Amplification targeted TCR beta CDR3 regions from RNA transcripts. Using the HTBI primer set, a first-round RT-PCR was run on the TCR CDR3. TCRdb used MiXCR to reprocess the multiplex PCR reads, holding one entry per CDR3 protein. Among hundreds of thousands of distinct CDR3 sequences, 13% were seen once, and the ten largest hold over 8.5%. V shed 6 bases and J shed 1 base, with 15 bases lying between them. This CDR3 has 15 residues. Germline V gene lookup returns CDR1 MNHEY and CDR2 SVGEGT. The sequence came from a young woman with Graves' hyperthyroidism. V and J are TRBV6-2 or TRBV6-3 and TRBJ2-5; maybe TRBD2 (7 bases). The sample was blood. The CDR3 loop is CASSLMRGLQETQYF. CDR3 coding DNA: TGTGCCAGCAGCCTCATGCGGGGGCTCCAAGAGACCCAGTACTTC.